These 25 T cell receptor beta chains came from one sample sequenced in a study of control samples from healthy donors and cancer patients. Sequencing was performed with immunoSEQ multiplex PCR; in TCRdb, only in-frame clones are kept and a portion is missing. Here the sample spans 100,000 to 150,000 clones, 91% being singletons. Sequencing was performed on blood. The receptors stem from a woman in her late teens or twenties in good health.

This rearrangement joins TRBV7-2 to TRBJ2-2; D gene ambiguous. There are 15 residues in the CDR3. The V and J ends lost 0 bases and 5 bases respectively, with 10 bases between them. Germline lookup yields CDR1 SGHTA and CDR2 FQGNSA. CDR3 sequence: CASSLAVVGTGELFF. The CDR3 nucleotides are TGTGCCAGCAGCTTAGCGGTGGTGGGAACCGGGGAGCTGTTTTTT.

V is TRBV19 and J is TRBJ1-2; D unclear. The V end lost 5 bases, the J end lost 4 bases, and 14 bases lay between the germline ends. Per germline, CDR1 LNHDA and CDR2 SQIVND (reference sequence). This CDR3 contains 14 residues. The CDR3 region is CASSSTGVGYGYTF. As DNA, the CDR3 is TGTGCCAGTAGTTCTACCGGGGTCGGCTATGGCTACACCTTC.

The chain joins TRBV24-1 to TRBJ1-4; 7 bases match TRBD1. Germline lookup yields CDR1 KGHDR and CDR2 SFDVKD. The CDR3 is 15 amino acids. V shed 4 bases and J 4 bases; nucleotides not matched to a gene: 5. This chain's CDR3 is CATSDGDSVNEKLFF. DNA of the CDR3: TGTGCCACCAGTGACGGGGACAGTGTTAATGAAAAACTGTTTTTT.

The chain has TRBV7-2 and TRBJ2-3; a possible D gene is TRBD1 (5 bases). The V end was cut by 4 bases, the J end by 6 bases, with 11 bases between. This CDR3 is 13 amino acids long. Germline V gives CDR1 SGHTA, CDR2 FQGNSA. The CDR3, as DNA: TGTGCCAGCAGCTCCCCAGGGTCGGATACGCAGTATTTT. It translates to CASSSPGSDTQYF.

This clone was counted once. This CDR3 is CASSFTASGRVYEQYF. The CDR3 DNA follows: TGCGCCAGCAGCTTCACGGCTAGCGGGAGGGTATACGAGCAGTACTTC. This chain uses TRBV5-1 with TRBJ2-7; 12 nucleotides align to TRBD2. J was trimmed by 4 bases and V by 2 bases; bases with no gene match: 7. CDR3 length: 16 amino acids. Germline loops: CDR1 SGHRS, CDR2 YFSETQ.

This chain joins TRBV5-6 and TRBJ2-3; D may correspond to TRBD1 or TRBD2 (6 bases each). The ends were cut back, 0 bases at V and 4 bases at J, with 12 bases in the middle. This CDR3 is built from 15 residues. From germline, CDR1 is SGHDT and CDR2 YYEEEE. The CDR3 region is CASSLGPRGPDTQYF. CDR3 nucleotide sequence: TGTGCCAGCAGCTTGGGGCCCCGGGGGCCAGATACGCAGTATTTT.

The rearrangement uses TRBV7-9 and TRBJ1-5; TRBD1 matches 7 bases. The trim removed 5 bases at V and 5 bases at J, leaving 6 bases unmatched. This CDR3 comprises 14 residues. Germline CDR1 and CDR2: SEHNR and FQNEAQ (reference sequence). CDR3 DNA: TGTGCCAGCAGCCCCGACAGGGTTGATCAGCCCCAGCATTTT. Translation: CASSPDRVDQPQHF.

DNA of the CDR3: TGTGCCAGCAGTTACACGGCCTCCTCGGGTGAAGCTTTCTTT. This codes for CASSYTASSGEAFF. This chain connects TRBV6-2 or TRBV6-3 to TRBJ1-1; D uncertain. Germline CDR1 MNHEY, CDR2 SVGEGT. V was cut by 2 bases and J by 7 bases, with 14 bases left in between. This CDR3 spans 14 amino acids.

The rearrangement links TRBV5-1 to TRBJ1-1; D is uncertain. CDR1 is SGHRS, CDR2 YFSETQ, per germline. The CDR3 spans 15 residues. The V end was cut by 4 bases, the J end by 1 base, with 14 bases between. CDR3: CASSDRTGRNTEAFF. CDR3 bases: TGCGCCAGCAGCGACCGGACGGGCAGGAACACTGAAGCTTTCTTT.

This clone was detected once. The genes are TRBV7-6 and TRBJ2-2; 8 bases match TRBD2. With V trimmed by 5 bases and J by 7 bases, 9 bases remained unmatched. The germline gives CDR1 SGHVS, CDR2 FNYEAQ. The CDR3 runs to 15 residues. CDR3 region: CASSRGGPQGGELFF. For the CDR3, the DNA is TGTGCCAGCAGCCGCGGGGGGCCCCAAGGCGGGGAGCTGTTTTTT. The variable domain in full, with the rest retrieved from reference TRBV7-6 and TRBJ2-2, is GAGVSQSPRYKVTKRGQDVALRCDPISGHVSLYWYRQALGQGPEFLTYFNYEAQQDKSGLPNDRFSAERPEGSISTLTIQRTEQRDSAMYRCASSRGGPQGGELFFGEGSRLTVL.

V usage is TRBV6-2 or TRBV6-3 and J usage is TRBJ2-6, with D possibly called TRBD1 or TRBD2 (6 bases each). CDR3 length equals 15 residues. Trimming shortened V by 5 bases and J by 2 bases, and 10 bases separated the two germline ends. Looked up from germline, CDR1 is MNHEY and CDR2 is SVGEGT. CDR3 DNA: TGTGCCAGCAGTCAAAGGGGGGCTGGGGCCAACGTCCTGACTTTC. It encodes CASSQRGAGANVLTF.

The rearrangement links TRBV30 to TRBJ1-1; D is ambiguous. The CDR3 contains 15 residues. V lost 2 bases and J 5 bases, leaving 18 bases between the germline ends. Looked up from germline, CDR1 is GTSNPN and CDR2 is SVGIG (reference sequence). The DNA of the CDR3 is TGTGCCTGGAGTTCGGGGATAGGAATGGTAACTGAAGCTTTCTTT. Protein: CAWSSGIGMVTEAFF.

The chain employs TRBV2 and TRBJ2-4; D ambiguous. Between the trimmed V and J ends, which lost 4 bases and 4 bases, there was a span of 2 bases. CDR1 and CDR2 (germline): SNHLY, FYNNEI. The CDR3 is made up of 11 amino acids. This CDR3 reads CASSGKNIQYF. The CDR3, as DNA: TGTGCCAGCAGTGGAAAAAACATTCAGTACTTC.

The V call is TRBV11-2, the J call TRBJ2-7; D gene uncertain. The V and J ends lost 3 bases and 3 bases respectively, with 9 bases between them. CDR3 length: 13 residues. Germline V gives CDR1 SGHAT, CDR2 FQNNGV. Here the CDR3 reads CASSFGPSYEQYF. CDR3 in DNA: TGTGCCAGCAGCTTCGGACCGAGCTACGAGCAGTACTTC. Looking up the rest from reference TRBV11-2 and TRBJ2-7 gives the full variable domain: EAGVAQSPRYKIIEKRQSVAFWCNPISGHATLYWYQQILGQGPKLLIQFQNNGVVDDSQLPKDRFSAERLKGVDSTLKIQPAKLEDSAVYLCASSFGPSYEQYFGPGTRLTVT.

The table lists this clone with a count of one. CDR3 coding DNA: TGTGCCAGCAGCTTCCACATGCGACAGGCCAGCAGGAATACGCAGTATTTT. Residues: CASSFHMRQASRNTQYF. The chain combines TRBV7-2 with TRBJ2-3, with D perhaps TRBD1 (6 bases). The V gene's germline CDR1 is SGHTA and CDR2 FQGNSA. This CDR3 is 17 amino acids long. V lost 3 bases to trimming and J lost 7 bases, with 23 bases between them.

The rearrangement links TRBV4-3 to TRBJ2-2; a weak D match, TRBD2 (6 bases). Germline values: CDR1 LGHNA, CDR2 YSLEER. The length of the CDR3 is 16 residues. Between the trimmed V and J ends, which lost 1 base and 2 bases, there was a span of 11 bases. As DNA, the CDR3 is TGCGCCAGCAGCCAAGCTAGGACTACAAACACCGGGGAGCTGTTTTTT. This codes for CASSQARTTNTGELFF.

This chain joins TRBV5-6 and TRBJ2-7, with a weak D call TRBD1 (6 bases). Germline V gene data show CDR1 as SGHDT and CDR2 as YYEEEE. The CDR3 is made up of 16 amino acids. Trimming shortened V by 4 bases and J by 3 bases, and 20 bases separated the two germline ends. CDR3 nucleotide sequence: TGTGCCAGCAGCATCGAGGTAGTGGACAGCCGCTACGAGCAGTACTTC. Translating it yields CASSIEVVDSRYEQYF.

About this clone: This sample includes further DNA sequences coding for the same CDR3. V is TRBV6-4 and J is TRBJ1-1, with D hard to call. CDR1 is MRHNA and CDR2 is SNTAGT in the germline V gene. This CDR3 has 12 amino acids. V lost 4 bases to trimming and J lost 5 bases, with 8 bases between them. CDR3 bases: TGTGCCAGCAGTGTCGTGGGGACTGAAGCTTTCTTT. Encoded protein: CASSVVGTEAFF.

This clone was counted many times. The chain carries TRBV4-3 and TRBJ2-1, with 10 bases matching TRBD2. In germline, CDR1 is LGHNA, CDR2 YSLEER. Trimming at V came to 1 base and at J to 6 bases, leaving 18 bases not matched to a gene. The length of the CDR3 is 20 residues. The CDR3 protein is CASSQVRPGVAGGLTNEQFF. The CDR3 DNA reads TGCGCCAGCAGCCAAGTGCGGCCGGGGGTAGCGGGAGGACTTACCAATGAGCAGTTCTTC.

The chain couples TRBV28 to TRBJ2-5; TRBD2 aligns across 13 bases. The CDR3 has 18 amino acids. V dropped 5 bases and J dropped 5; count of bases not matched to a gene: 14. Per germline, CDR1 MDHEN and CDR2 SYDVKM. The CDR3 DNA reads as TGTGCCAGCAGTCTCGGCACTAGCGGGAGGGCCGCCAAGGAGACCCAGTACTTC. This translates into CASSLGTSGRAAKETQYF.

This chain joins TRBV27 and TRBJ1-5, with D possibly being TRBD1 (5 bases). Germline V gene data show CDR1 as MNHEY and CDR2 as SMNVEV (reference sequence). This CDR3 region has 16 residues. Trimming took off 10 bases at V and 0 bases at J, with 19 bases between the two ends. The DNA for the CDR3 is TGTGCCACCCAACTCGGGACGGCCGATAGCAATCAGCCCCAGCATTTT. Encoded protein: CATQLGTADSNQPQHF.

V and J are TRBV18 and TRBJ2-2; 10 positions agree with TRBD1. Germline trimming cut 3 bases from V and 4 bases from J; bases unmatched to any gene: 5. This CDR3 is 16 amino acids long. The germline V gene encodes CDR1 KGHSH and CDR2 LQKENI. CDR3 DNA: TGTGCCAGCTCACCCCCGGGGACAGGGGTCACCGGGGAGCTGTTTTTT. Protein sequence: CASSPPGTGVTGELFF.

The chain has TRBV7-2 and TRBJ2-2; D is uncertain. This CDR3 contains 15 residues. Trimming took 1 base from V and 2 from J, leaving 8 bases between them. Germline V gene data show CDR1 as SGHTA and CDR2 as FQGNSA. CDR3 protein: CASSLGTLNTGELFF. The CDR3 DNA reads as TGTGCCAGCAGCTTAGGGACCCTTAACACCGGGGAGCTGTTTTTT.

The chain joins TRBV13 to TRBJ1-2, with a weak D call TRBD1 (5 bases). The CDR3 consists of 13 residues. Looked up from germline, CDR1 is PRHDT and CDR2 is FYEKMQ (reference sequence). With 0 bases removed from V and 6 bases from J, the gap between germline ends came to 8 bases. The CDR3 DNA is TGTGCCAGCAGCTTAGGACGGGGGGATGGCTACACCTTC. It specifies CASSLGRGDGYTF.

This clone came up once. The rearrangement uses TRBV9 and TRBJ2-4, with D maybe TRBD1 (6 bases). Trimming left V 0 bases short and J 8 bases short, with 9 bases between. This CDR3 contains 13 residues. In germline, CDR1 is SGDLS, CDR2 YYNGEE. The CDR3 sequence is CASSVGSGDIQYF. For the CDR3, the DNA is TGTGCCAGCAGCGTAGGGTCAGGGGACATTCAGTACTTC.